This T cell receptor (beta chain) was retrieved from a study of beta chain features in type 1 diabetes. Whole-study findings and limits: Among all four CD4+ subsets, Type 1 diabetes patients had TCRB CDR3s that were moderately but significantly shorter.

Expressed TCRB transcripts were sequenced, since all the RNA that had been isolated was reverse transcribed. The data were produced by immunoSEQ multiplex PCR, yet TCRdb's version contains in-frame clones alone and is incomplete. Among around 170,000 clones listed, around 9% were seen once. This clone was recorded a few times. No antigen is known for it. The CDR3 spans 13 residues. Trimming shortened V by 11 bases and J by 8 bases, and 21 bases separated the two germline ends. Per the germline V gene, CDR1 is LNHDA and CDR2 is SQIVND (reference sequence). This chain joins TRBV19 and TRBJ1-2; weak D call: TRBD1 (5 bases). The TCR sequence derives from a woman aged 25 to 39 with type 1 diabetes. The specimen sequenced was central memory CD4+ T cells from blood. The CDR3 sequence is CAGETQGVGGYTF. Written as DNA, the CDR3 is TGTGCCGGAGAGACTCAGGGCGTAGGAGGCTACACCTTC.